Presented here are 20 T cell receptor beta chains from one specimen sequenced in a study of PD-1 blockade in classical Hodgkin lymphoma. Sequencing used immunoSEQ multiplex PCR; TCRdb keeps in-frame clones, though not all of them. This sample carries tens of thousands of clones, 78% of them seen once, and the ten largest clones take around 15%. All trial patients relapsed after autologous stem cell transplantation. The sample in question was peripheral blood mononuclear cells (PBMCs), obtained at baseline. The receptor source for this set is a human donor with classical Hodgkin lymphoma.

This clone was seen only once. The rearrangement uses TRBV5-1 and TRBJ2-5, with D hard to call. The CDR3 sequence is 13 residues long. Germline CDR1 and CDR2: SGHRS and YFSETQ. V dropped 2 bases and J dropped 4 bases, with 9 bases sitting between them. The CDR3 loop is CASSFAASETQYF. The CDR3 nucleotides are TGCGCCAGCAGCTTCGCAGCCTCAGAGACCCAGTACTTC.

Here the CDR3 DNA reads TGTGCCAGCAGCTCGATCTCTCTGAGGGGGGGCGCGGGAGGTGGCTACACCTTC. Its protein product is CASSSISLRGGAGGGYTF. The chain employs TRBV4-2 and TRBJ1-2; a weak D match, TRBD1 (6 bases). The CDR3 extends over 18 amino acids. Trimming cost V 5 bases and J 7 bases, with 29 bases left between them. CDR1 and CDR2 from the germline V gene are LGHNA and YNFKEQ.

The chain recombines TRBV6-5 with TRBJ1-2; TRBD1 aligns across 9 bases. Germline V CDR1 and CDR2: MNHEY, SVGAGI. Trimming removed 6 bases from V and 4 bases from J; junction bases left unmatched: 3. This CDR3 spans 13 amino acids. In DNA form, the CDR3 reads TGTGCCAGCAGAACAGGGGGCGTCTATGGCTACACCTTC. Protein sequence: CASRTGGVYGYTF.

The chain employs TRBV5-6 and TRBJ1-5; TRBD1 matches 10 bases. The CDR3 is made up of 15 amino acids. Looked up from germline, CDR1 is SGHDT and CDR2 is YYEEEE. V trimming: 4 bases; J trimming: 3 bases; junction bases outside the gene matches: 4. CDR3 DNA: TGTGCCAGCAGCCCCGGGACAGGGGACAATCAGCCCCAGCATTTT. Amino acid sequence: CASSPGTGDNQPQHF.

This clone has a handful of counts. The rearrangement uses TRBV5-6 and TRBJ2-3, with a tentative D call TRBD2 (6 bases). Trimming stripped 0 bases from V and 3 bases from J, with 11 bases between. CDR1 and CDR2 from the germline V gene are SGHDT and YYEEEE. CDR3 size: 15 residues. CDR3 nucleotide sequence: TGTGCCAGCAGCTTGGGGGGGGACCCAACAGATACGCAGTATTTT. Its protein product is CASSLGGDPTDTQYF.

DNA for the CDR3: TGTGCCAGCAGTTCCGCCCGCACAGATACGCAGTATTTT. Its protein is CASSSARTDTQYF. This chain connects TRBV27 to TRBJ2-3; no definite D call. The V gene's germline CDR1 is MNHEY and CDR2 SMNVEV (reference sequence). The V end lost 4 bases, the J end lost 1 base, and 6 bases lay between the germline ends. The CDR3 consists of 13 residues.

In its sample, this clone was seen once. The chain links TRBV6-1 to TRBJ1-1; D is possibly TRBD1 (5 bases). CDR1 and CDR2 (germline): MNHNS, SASEGT. The CDR3 extends over 13 amino acids. V was cut by 3 bases and J by 1 base, with 6 bases left in between. CDR3 DNA: TGTGCCAGCAGTGACCAGGGGAACACTGAAGCTTTCTTT. Translated, it gives CASSDQGNTEAFF.

The gene calls are TRBV29-1 and TRBJ1-1; maybe TRBD1 (6 bases). CDR1 is SQVTM, CDR2 ANQGSEA, per germline. The CDR3 loop spans 12 amino acids. The CDR3 spells CKRTVPPTEAFF. CDR3 nucleotides: TGCAAACGGACAGTGCCTCCCACTGAAGCTTTCTTT.

The chain employs TRBV7-6 and TRBJ2-1, with TRBD1 identical over 7 bases. Germline lookup yields CDR1 SGHVS and CDR2 FNYEAQ. After removal of 2 bases from V and 6 bases from J, the junction contained 4 bases not matched to a gene. The CDR3 is made up of 14 amino acids. The CDR3 loop reads CASSLLGTVNEQFF. The CDR3 DNA reads as TGTGCCAGCAGCTTACTAGGGACAGTCAATGAGCAGTTCTTC.

This chain joins TRBV27 and TRBJ2-3, with TRBD2 matching 7 bases. Germline assignment: CDR1 MNHEY and CDR2 SMNVEV (reference sequence). The V segment lost 3 bases and the J segment 2 bases; nucleotides outside the gene matches: 2. The CDR3 spans 14 residues. The CDR3 coding sequence is TGTGCCAGCAGTTTTGCGGGGGACACAGATACGCAGTATTTT. The encoded protein is CASSFAGDTDTQYF.

This clone was counted a few times. V usage is TRBV7-3 and J usage is TRBJ1-1, with D unresolved. V lost 5 bases, J lost 6 bases, and 7 bases lay in between. CDR1 and CDR2 (germline): SGHTA, FQGTGA. The CDR3 covers 11 residues. The CDR3 coding sequence is TGTGCCAGCAGCGACGGGGCTGAAGCTTTCTTT. Encoded protein: CASSDGAEAFF.

V gene TRBV9 combines with J gene TRBJ2-1, with D unresolved. Trimming stripped 0 bases from V and 6 bases from J, with 7 bases between. Germline V gene lookup returns CDR1 SGDLS and CDR2 YYNGEE. The CDR3 is made up of 13 amino acids. The CDR3 DNA follows: TGTGCCAGCAGCGTAGACTGGGTCAATGAGCAGTTCTTC. Translation: CASSVDWVNEQFF. The full variable domain, its missing parts supplied by reference TRBV9 and TRBJ2-1, is DSGVTQTPKHLITATGQRVTLRCSPRSGDLSVYWYQQSLDQGLQFLIQYYNGEERAKGNILERFSAQQFPDLHSELNLSSLELGDSALYFCASSVDWVNEQFFGPGTRLTVL.

V is TRBV6-1 and J is TRBJ1-5; no clear D. This CDR3 comprises 17 residues. V lost 2 bases and J lost 0, with 14 bases in between. Germline V lookup: CDR1 MNHNS, CDR2 SASEGT. CDR3 sequence reads: CASSEKADSYSNQPQHF. The CDR3 nucleotides are TGTGCCAGCAGTGAAAAGGCAGACTCCTATAGCAATCAGCCCCAGCATTTT.

This chain connects TRBV5-5 to TRBJ1-5; 10 bases map to TRBD1. The CDR3 length is 20 residues. From germline, CDR1 is SGHKS and CDR2 YYEKEE (reference sequence). J was trimmed by 1 base and V by 1 base; bases with no gene match: 14. The CDR3 DNA is TGTGCCAGCAGCTTGAGGTTAGGCCGGGACAGGGGATTCAGCAATCAGCCCCAGCATTTT. Encoded protein: CASSLRLGRDRGFSNQPQHF.

About this clone itself: This same CDR3 is encoded by further DNA sequences in the sample. The gene calls are TRBV4-3 and TRBJ2-7; TRBD1 aligns across 9 bases. This CDR3 has 14 residues. Germline V gives CDR1 LGHNA, CDR2 YSLEER. Trimming took 4 bases from V and 4 from J; bases not matched to a gene: 5. The CDR3, as DNA: TGCGCCAGCAGCCCCGGGACAGGGAGTTACGAGCAGTACTTC. Its translation: CASSPGTGSYEQYF.

V usage is TRBV10-3 and J usage is TRBJ2-1; no definite D call. Looked up from germline, CDR1 is ENHRY and CDR2 is SYGVKD. The CDR3 is 14 residues long. V lost 10 bases to trimming and J lost 6 bases, with 19 bases between them. This CDR3 reads CATLGDLELNEQFF. The CDR3 DNA sequence: TGTGCCACCCTGGGTGACCTGGAGCTCAATGAGCAGTTCTTC.

V and J are TRBV9 and TRBJ2-1; TRBD2 matches at 7 bases. Germline assignment: CDR1 SGDLS and CDR2 YYNGEE. The trim removed 4 bases at V and 10 bases at J, leaving 11 bases unmatched. The CDR3 runs to 14 residues. DNA for the CDR3: TGTGCCAGCAGCCTCAGCTCGGGAGGTGTCGAGCAGTTCTTC. Protein sequence: CASSLSSGGVEQFF.

This rearrangement joins TRBV13 to TRBJ2-5; 9 bases line up with TRBD1. Trimming cost V 8 bases and J 5 bases; bases outside gene matches: 3. This CDR3 is built from 12 residues. Germline V gene sequence: CDR1 PRHDT, CDR2 FYEKMQ (reference sequence). As DNA, the CDR3 is TGTGCCAGCGGGACAGGGCACGAGACCCAGTACTTC. Amino acids: CASGTGHETQYF.

Remarks on this clone: A read error may account for a junction end that differs from germline. The rearrangement joins TRBV9 to TRBJ1-1; no clear D gene. This CDR3 spans 12 amino acids. The V gene's germline CDR1 is SGDLS and CDR2 YYNGEE. As DNA, the CDR3 is TGTGCCAGCAGCGCCGACGGAACCGAGACCGTATTT. The encoded protein is CASSADGTETVF.

In its sample, this clone was seen a few times. The rearrangement joins TRBV9 to TRBJ1-2; perhaps TRBD1 as D (5 bases). Germline V CDR1 and CDR2: SGDLS, YYNGEE. V gave up 4 bases and J gave up 7 bases, with 20 bases separating them. The CDR3 is 15 residues long. The CDR3 loop reads CASSPSGGTLAGYTF. CDR3 nucleotides: TGTGCCAGCAGCCCATCCGGGGGAACGCTGGCTGGCTACACCTTC.